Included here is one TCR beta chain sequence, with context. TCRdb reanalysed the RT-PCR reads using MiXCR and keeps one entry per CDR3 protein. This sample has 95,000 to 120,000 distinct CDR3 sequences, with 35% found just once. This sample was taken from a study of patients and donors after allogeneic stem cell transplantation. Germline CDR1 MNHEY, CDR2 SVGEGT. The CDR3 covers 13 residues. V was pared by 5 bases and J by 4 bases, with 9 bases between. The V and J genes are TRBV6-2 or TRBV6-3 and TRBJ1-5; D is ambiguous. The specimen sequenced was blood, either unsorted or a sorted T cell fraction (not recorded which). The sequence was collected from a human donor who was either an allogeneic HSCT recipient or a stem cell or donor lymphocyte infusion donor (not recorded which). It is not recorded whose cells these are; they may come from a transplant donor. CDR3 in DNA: TGTGCCAGCAGTCCCCGAGAGAATCAGCCCCAGCATTTT. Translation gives CASSPRENQPQHF.